Ten or more counts support the clone carrying this T cell receptor (beta chain). The antigen remains unidentified. From germline, CDR1 is DFQATT and CDR2 SNEGSKA (reference sequence). The CDR3 covers 13 residues. The ends were cut back, 6 bases at V and 6 bases at J, with 18 bases in the middle. Treg sorting used a CD4+CD25+CD127-/low gate. TCRdb re-derived calls from the 5' RACE reads in MiXCR, one entry per CDR3 protein. The sample has more than 9,500 distinct CDR3 sequences; about a quarter are singletons. Study-wide results and limits: Tumor Treg TCRs overlapped most with tumor naive CD4+ cells. The larger cohort examined one V-J beta rearrangement, not whole repertoires.

V and J are TRBV20-1 and TRBJ2-7; tentatively, D is TRBD2 (5 bases). This receptor was obtained from a female donor with breast cancer. Sequencing was performed on Tregs sorted from blood. CDR3: CSAPMPGLVEQYF. Written as DNA, the CDR3 is TGCAGTGCCCCGATGCCCGGACTGGTCGAGCAGTACTTC.